What follows is one T cell receptor beta chain and its context. What it recognizes is unknown. These data originate in a study of identical twins. Study results and caveats: The study reached conclusions through statistical analysis that was cross-sectional, not following the same donors. Reduced insertions were recorded for abundant cord blood beta clonotypes, with no such pattern in memory repertoires.

In every case, the donor was a healthy Caucasian. TCRdb re-called the 5' RACE reads with MiXCR, one entry per CDR3 protein. The sample includes 500,000 to 550,000 distinct CDR3 sequences, less than 25% of them seen just once. The CDR3 runs 18 residues. V shed 6 bases, J shed 7 bases, and the junction held 22 bases outside the gene matches. The sample also formed part of further work on T cells expressing NK-cell markers.

This TCR came from a woman aged 18-35 years in good health. The sample was CD4+ T cells sorted from blood. The genes are TRBV12-3 or TRBV12-4 and TRBJ1-2; TRBD1 matches 8 bases. CDR3 in amino acids: CASRGRTGTAGYHRGYTF. The CDR3 region has the DNA TGTGCCAGCAGGGGCCGGACAGGGACGGCCGGGTACCATCGTGGCTACACCTTC.